This entry features one T cell receptor (beta chain) sequence. Its target is not known. This sample was taken from a study of yellow fever vaccine responses in identical twins. The study, taken as a whole, reports: As reported, the vaccine T cell response of twins seemed partly convergent and partly personalized.

This CDR3 region has 14 residues. Trimming shortened V by 0 bases and J by 6 bases, and 12 bases separated the two germline ends. Germline V gene sequence: CDR1 MNHEY, CDR2 SVGAGI. MiXCR, applied by TCRdb to the RT-PCR reads, yields one record per CDR3 protein. The sample includes around 2,300 distinct CDR3 sequences, 82% seen only once; the top ten take 5.4%. The sequences come from T cells from blood (PBMCs), unsorted or a sorted subset (not recorded which), collected before or after yellow fever vaccination (not recorded which). The V call is TRBV6-5, the J call TRBJ2-7; possible D gene TRBD2, 5 bases. The sequence was collected from a woman under 30 who received the yellow fever vaccine. The CDR3 DNA reads as TGTGCCAGCAGTTACTCGACTACCCCGGCCGAGCAGTACTTC. It is translated as CASSYSTTPAEQYF.